The clone carrying this T cell receptor beta chain was counted a few times. This sample is part of a study of early T cells in non-severe SARS-CoV-2 infection. Each CDR3 protein is one row after TCRdb ran MiXCR on the 5' RACE reads. Among 64,000 or so distinct CDR3 sequences listed, around 11% were seen once. From germline, CDR1 is MNHEY and CDR2 SMNVEV (reference sequence). CDR3 length: 14 residues. V gave up 5 bases and J gave up 6 bases; unmatched junction bases: 4. Material: whole blood, obtained at baseline. The TCR sequence derives from an adult who was a healthcare worker with PCR-confirmed SARS-CoV-2 infection or an uninfected control (not recorded which). V and J are TRBV27 and TRBJ2-2; 9 nucleotides match TRBD2. The DNA for the CDR3 is TGTGCCAGCAGTCCAAGACTAGCGGCCGGGGAGCTGTTTTTT. Its protein is CASSPRLAAGELFF.